This T cell receptor beta chain was identified in a study of cytomegalovirus exposure and HLA in healthy donors. Study as a whole: Approximately 180 million T cells yielded 117 million unique TCR beta sequences, as an earlier analysis found. Tens of millions of unique TCRs from HLA-typed donors were held in an early release of data.

13 Jbeta primers and 60 Vbeta primers were used for the PCR. Some clones are missing from TCRdb's copy, which holds only in-frame ones; the method was immunoSEQ multiplex PCR. Among about 94,000 clones listed, about 62% were seen once. Germline V gives CDR1 LNHDA, CDR2 SQIVND (reference sequence). With 3 bases clipped from V and 4 bases from J, the junction kept 7 bases outside the gene matches. The CDR3 runs to 15 residues. V and J are TRBV19 and TRBJ2-7, with 9 nucleotides matching TRBD2. This TCR derives from a man younger than 45 in good health and CMV-seronegative. Input material: PBMCs. CDR3 loop: CASSIRLAGPYEQYF. The CDR3 bases are TGTGCCAGTAGTATTCGGCTAGCGGGGCCTTACGAGCAGTACTTC. The full variable domain, completed using reference TRBV19 and TRBJ2-7, is DGGITQSPKYLFRKEGQNVTLSCEQNLNHDAMYWYRQDPGQGLRLIYYSQIVNDFQKGDIAEGYSVSREKKESFPLTVTSAQKNPTAFYLCASSIRLAGPYEQYFGPGTRLTVT.